Below are 27 T cell receptor beta chains sequenced from a single sample in a study of post-analysis software for immune sequencing data. Their antigens remain unidentified. Libraries were made from TCR beta cDNA, and they carried unique molecular identifiers. TCRdb re-derived calls from the PCR reads in MiXCR, one entry per CDR3 protein. The profile shows 700,000 to 900,000 distinct CDR3 sequences, under 60% of them singletons. General study findings and limits: Among roughly five TRBV segments more frequent in patients than controls were TRBV5-6, TRBV5-1 and TRBV20-1.

Sequencing used blood. These TCRs come from a girl aged 10-17 years with multiple sclerosis.

Of note for this clonotype: A much larger clone is a single base away; this may be a read error. The chain combines TRBV27 with TRBJ2-7; TRBD1 agrees at 9 bases. Per germline, CDR1 MNHEY and CDR2 SMNVEV (reference sequence). CDR3 length: 14 residues. With V trimmed by 6 bases and J by 2 bases, 5 bases remained unmatched. The CDR3 bases are TGTGCCAGCAGGTTGGGGGACAGGGCCTACGAGCAGTACTTC. Residues: CASRLGDRAYEQYF.

This clonotype was seen more than once but under ten times. The chain recombines TRBV29-1 with TRBJ1-1; D might be TRBD1 (5 bases). The germline CDR1 and CDR2 sequences are SQVTM and ANQGSEA. Trimming removed 5 bases from V and 4 bases from J, with 11 bases in between. The CDR3 has 12 residues. CDR3 sequence reads: CSVKGRGTEAFF. The CDR3 DNA is TGCAGCGTTAAGGGGAGAGGCACTGAAGCTTTCTTT.

The chain links TRBV6-4 to TRBJ2-7, with TRBD1 identical over 12 bases. Germline V CDR1 and CDR2: MRHNA, SNTAGT. This CDR3 has 18 amino acids. The trim removed 6 bases at V and 5 bases at J, leaving 17 bases unmatched. The CDR3 here is CASSAKTGGQGASNEQYF. The CDR3 DNA sequence: TGTGCCAGCAGCGCCAAGACAGGGGGACAGGGGGCGAGTAACGAGCAGTACTTC.

At least ten counts were recorded for this clonotype. The chain joins TRBV29-1 to TRBJ2-1; 8 nucleotides agree with TRBD2. With V trimmed by 7 bases and J by 6 bases, 11 bases remained unmatched. CDR1 SQVTM and CDR2 ANQGSEA come from the germline V gene. The CDR3 has 14 residues. In DNA form, the CDR3 reads TGCAGCGCCTCCGAGACCGGGACTAGCAATGAGCAGTTCTTC. Protein: CSASETGTSNEQFF.

This clonotype was found once. The chain uses TRBV6-6 and TRBJ2-1; TRBD1 or TRBD2 may be the D gene (5 bases each). V gave up 4 bases and J gave up 6 bases, with 16 bases separating them. CDR1 and CDR2 from the germline V gene are MNHNY and SVGAGI (reference sequence). This CDR3 is built from 15 residues. The DNA of the CDR3 is TGTGCCAGCAGTTCATCCGGGACCTCCCTCAATGAGCAGTTCTTC. Translated: CASSSSGTSLNEQFF.

As to this clonotype: A read error is possible here, since a much larger clone lies one base away. This chain connects TRBV5-1 to TRBJ2-1; D might be TRBD1 (6 bases). The DNA end is more similar to TRBJ2-7, so the J call may be wrong. The germline gives CDR1 SGHRS, CDR2 YFSETQ. The CDR3 covers 14 residues. The CDR3 DNA reads as TGCGCCAGCAGAAGGGACATCTCCTACAATGAGCAGTACTTC. Its translation: CASRRDISYNEQYF.

This chain connects TRBV7-3 to TRBJ2-3; TRBD2 might be the D (6 bases). V gave up 1 base and J gave up 2 bases, with 10 bases separating them. The CDR3 is 15 amino acids. Per the germline V gene, CDR1 is SGHTA and CDR2 is FQGTGA. The DNA for the CDR3 is TGTGCCAGCAGCTTAATGGGGACTCTCACAGATACGCAGTATTTT. Its protein product is CASSLMGTLTDTQYF.

This clonotype was counted a few times. The chain couples TRBV12-3 or TRBV12-4 to TRBJ2-5, with D maybe TRBD2 (6 bases). The V end lost 4 bases, the J end lost 3 bases, and 12 bases lay between the germline ends. CDR3 length equals 14 residues. The CDR3 DNA reads TGTGCCAGCAGTTCAGGAGGGCCGGAAGAGACCCAGTACTTC. Protein sequence: CASSSGGPEETQYF.

V usage is TRBV3-1 and J usage is TRBJ2-1; 9 nucleotides agree with TRBD2. The CDR3 sequence is 17 residues long. The V gene end was trimmed by 4 bases and the J gene end by 0 bases; junction bases not matched to a gene: 7. CDR1 and CDR2 (germline): LGHDT, YNNKEL (reference sequence). CDR3 DNA: TGTGCCAGCAGCCTTAGCGGGAGCGCTTACTCCTACAATGAGCAGTTCTTC. Its protein product is CASSLSGSAYSYNEQFF.

This clonotype has only one observation. The J gene is TRBJ2-1, the V gene TRBV5-1, with 8 bases fitting TRBD2. The junction had 11 bases not matched to a gene; V was cut back by 3 bases and J by 9 bases. Germline-derived CDR1 and CDR2 are SGHRS and YFSETQ. The CDR3 contains 15 residues. This CDR3 is CASSYRTSRDGEQFF. The CDR3 DNA reads as TGCGCCAGCAGCTACAGGACTAGCCGCGATGGTGAGCAGTTCTTC.

The chain couples TRBV20-1 to TRBJ2-4; D is uncertain. Germline values: CDR1 DFQATT, CDR2 SNEGSKA (reference sequence). This CDR3 contains 13 residues. Trimming removed 5 bases at V and 0 bases at J, with 8 bases between. This chain's CDR3 is CSALGIAKNIQYF. As DNA, the CDR3 is TGCAGTGCTCTCGGAATAGCCAAAAACATTCAGTACTTC.

The chain carries TRBV7-2 and TRBJ2-1, with no clear D. Germline values: CDR1 SGHTA, CDR2 FQGNSA. CDR3 length: 14 residues. V lost 0 bases, J lost 7 bases, and 10 bases lay in between. The CDR3 loop is CASSLAWVGNEQFF. CDR3 in DNA: TGTGCCAGCAGCTTAGCCTGGGTCGGGAATGAGCAGTTCTTC.

Regarding this clonotype: One junction end does not reproduce the germline sequence, and a read error may be involved. The chain combines TRBV7-9 with TRBJ2-5; D might be TRBD2 (5 bases). The CDR3 is made up of 11 amino acids. The germline gives CDR1 SEHNR, CDR2 FQNEAQ (reference sequence). The CDR3 region is CASSLGSGQYF. The CDR3 region has the DNA TGTGCCAGCAGTTTAGGGAGTGGGCAGTACTTC. The full variable domain, in which reference TRBV7-9 and TRBJ2-5 provide the parts outside the CDR3, is DTGVSQNPRHKITKRGQNVTFRCDPISEHNRLYWYRQTLGQGPEFLTYFQNEAQLEKSRLLSDRFSAERPKGSFSTLEIQRTEQGDSAMYLCASSLGSGQYFGPGTRLLVL.

V gene TRBV12-3 or TRBV12-4 combines with J gene TRBJ2-1, with TRBD2 matching over 10 bases. CDR3 length: 15 amino acids. J lost 8 bases, V lost 1 base, and 5 bases had no gene match. In DNA form, the CDR3 reads TGTGCCAGCAGTTTAGGGACTAGCGGCCCCGATGAGCAGTTCTTC. Translation gives CASSLGTSGPDEQFF.

This clonotype occurred a few times. The genes are TRBV11-2 and TRBJ2-5, with D hard to call. Germline CDR1 SGHAT, CDR2 FQNNGV. With 2 bases removed from V and 3 bases from J, the gap between germline ends came to 16 bases. The CDR3 is made up of 16 amino acids. This CDR3 is CASSLRPLRREETQYF. CDR3 coding DNA: TGTGCCAGCAGCTTAAGGCCTCTGAGACGAGAAGAGACCCAGTACTTC.

This clonotype has only a few counts. This chain joins TRBV7-3 and TRBJ2-3; D is uncertain. CDR1 and CDR2 (germline): SGHTA, FQGTGA. The V and J ends lost 5 bases and 6 bases respectively, with 12 bases between them. The CDR3 is made up of 13 amino acids. CDR3 DNA sequence: TGTGCCAGCAGCGATAGGAGTTCGGATACGCAGTATTTT. Protein product: CASSDRSSDTQYF.

The chain is built from TRBV29-1 and TRBJ1-4, with D perhaps matching TRBD1 (5 bases). CDR1 is SQVTM and CDR2 is ANQGSEA in the germline V gene. Trimming took off 4 bases at V and 5 bases at J, with 11 bases between the two ends. The CDR3 sequence is 13 residues long. CDR3 in DNA: TGCAGCGTTGGGGACCCCCGAAATGAAAAACTGTTTTTT. This gives the protein CSVGDPRNEKLFF. Together with reference TRBV29-1 and TRBJ1-4, the CDR3 gives the full variable domain: SAVISQKPSRDICQRGTSLTIQCQVDSQVTMMFWYRQQPGQSLTLIATANQGSEATYESGFVIDKFPISRPNLTFSTLTVSNMSPEDSSIYLCSVGDPRNEKLFFGSGTQLSVL.

The V call is TRBV28, the J call TRBJ1-5, with D tentatively TRBD1 (6 bases). The germline gives CDR1 MDHEN, CDR2 SYDVKM. Trimming stripped 3 bases from V and 6 bases from J, with 12 bases between. This CDR3 is built from 14 residues. The CDR3 region is CASSFRQGIQPQHF. The DNA for the CDR3 is TGTGCCAGCAGTTTCCGGCAGGGGATTCAGCCCCAGCATTTT. The entire variable domain, with the rest obtained from reference TRBV28 and TRBJ1-5, is as follows: DVKVTQSSRYLVKRTGEKVFLECVQDMDHENMFWYRQDPGLGLRLIYFSYDVKMKEKGDIPEGYSVSREKKERFSLILESASTNQTSMYLCASSFRQGIQPQHFGDGTRLSIL.

Only a few counts were recorded for this clonotype. This chain joins TRBV15 and TRBJ1-6; no definite D call. Trimming stripped 0 bases from V and 10 bases from J, with 16 bases between. CDR1 is LNHNV, CDR2 YYDKDF, per germline (reference sequence). The CDR3 consists of 16 residues. CDR3 amino acids: CATSRDPKPSLSPLHF. CDR3 bases: TGTGCCACCAGCAGAGATCCGAAGCCGAGTTTATCACCCCTCCACTTT.

This clonotype was picked up a small number of times. This chain uses TRBV6-6 with TRBJ2-1; 7 bases line up with TRBD1. The ends lost 2 bases at V and 6 bases at J; junction bases unmatched: 7. The CDR3 contains 15 residues. Germline V lookup: CDR1 MNHNY, CDR2 SVGAGI (reference sequence). CDR3 in DNA: TGTGCCAGCAGTTACCGTCAGGGGGTTGGCAATGAGCAGTTCTTC. Translation: CASSYRQGVGNEQFF.

The J gene is TRBJ2-7, the V gene TRBV28, with D possibly TRBD1 on 5 matching bases. This CDR3 is 14 amino acids long. CDR1 is MDHEN and CDR2 is SYDVKM in the germline V gene. Deletions cut 6 bases from V and 1 base from J, with 13 bases between. CDR3 in DNA: TGTGCCAGCAGGGACAACTGGGGTTCCTACGAGCAGTACTTC. Residues: CASRDNWGSYEQYF.

This clonotype turned up a few times. The J gene is TRBJ2-1, the V gene TRBV7-2; TRBD2 matches 7 bases. This CDR3 comprises 13 residues. V was clipped by 5 bases and J by 5 bases; unmatched bases: 3. Germline assignment: CDR1 SGHTA and CDR2 FQGNSA. The DNA for the CDR3 is TGTGCCAGCAGCCGAGCGGGAAACAATGAGCAGTTCTTC. Its translation is CASSRAGNNEQFF.

This clonotype was seen more than once but under ten times. The chain has TRBV20-1 and TRBJ1-5; no reliable D call. The CDR3 covers 12 residues. Looked up from germline, CDR1 is DFQATT and CDR2 is SNEGSKA (reference sequence). The ends were cut back, 0 bases at V and 7 bases at J, with 7 bases in the middle. The CDR3 DNA is TGCAGTGCTAGAGATCACGGGCAGCCCCAGCATTTT. Protein sequence: CSARDHGQPQHF.

Notes on this clonotype: Mismatch with germline at one junction end may stem from a read error. This rearrangement joins TRBV7-9 to TRBJ2-5; D gene uncertain. The CDR3 has 14 amino acids. In germline, CDR1 is SEHNR, CDR2 FQNEAQ (reference sequence). CDR3 loop: CAGSLRRNQETQYF. The CDR3, as DNA: TGTGCCGGCAGCTTACGACGGAACCAAGAGACCCAGTACTTC.

This chain joins TRBV7-9 and TRBJ2-7; unclear D gene. Trimming pared 2 bases from V and 3 bases from J, leaving 11 bases between. The CDR3 is 14 residues long. Germline CDR1 reads SEHNR; CDR2 reads FQNEAQ (reference sequence). CDR3 coding DNA: TGTGCCAGCAGCTTAAAGGACCGCCTCTACGAGCAGTACTTC. Translation gives CASSLKDRLYEQYF.

This clonotype was counted only a few times. This chain uses TRBV3-1 with TRBJ1-2; 8 bases are shared with TRBD1. Germline V CDR1 and CDR2: LGHDT, YNNKEL (reference sequence). The CDR3 is 17 amino acids. V dropped 4 bases and J dropped 2; count of bases not matched to a gene: 12. CDR3 in amino acids: CASSPEDRVFPNYGYTF. The CDR3 DNA reads TGTGCCAGCAGCCCCGAGGACAGGGTATTTCCAAACTATGGCTACACCTTC.

The J gene is TRBJ2-1, the V gene TRBV7-2; D unresolved. CDR3 length: 13 residues. V shed 8 bases and J shed 0 bases, with 8 bases lying between them. Germline-derived CDR1 and CDR2 are SGHTA and FQGNSA. The CDR3 reads CASEATSYNEQFF. The CDR3 DNA sequence: TGTGCCAGCGAAGCCACCTCCTACAATGAGCAGTTCTTC.